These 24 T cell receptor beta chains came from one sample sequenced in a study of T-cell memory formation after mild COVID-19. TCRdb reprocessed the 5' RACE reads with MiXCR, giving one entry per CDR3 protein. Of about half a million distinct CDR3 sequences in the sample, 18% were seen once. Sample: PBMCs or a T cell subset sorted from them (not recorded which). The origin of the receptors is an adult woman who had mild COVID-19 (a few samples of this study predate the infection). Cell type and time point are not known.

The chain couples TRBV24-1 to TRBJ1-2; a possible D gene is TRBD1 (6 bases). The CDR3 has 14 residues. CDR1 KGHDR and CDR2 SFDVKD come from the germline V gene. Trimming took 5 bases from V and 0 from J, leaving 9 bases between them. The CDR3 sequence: CATSGTDTNYGYTF. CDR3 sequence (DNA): TGTGCCACCAGTGGGACAGACACTAACTATGGCTACACCTTC.

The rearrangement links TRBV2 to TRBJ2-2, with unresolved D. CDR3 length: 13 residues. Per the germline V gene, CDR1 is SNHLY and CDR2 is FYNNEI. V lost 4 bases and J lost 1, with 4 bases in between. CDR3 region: CASSGVNTGELFF. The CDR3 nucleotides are TGTGCCAGCAGTGGGGTGAACACCGGGGAGCTGTTTTTT.

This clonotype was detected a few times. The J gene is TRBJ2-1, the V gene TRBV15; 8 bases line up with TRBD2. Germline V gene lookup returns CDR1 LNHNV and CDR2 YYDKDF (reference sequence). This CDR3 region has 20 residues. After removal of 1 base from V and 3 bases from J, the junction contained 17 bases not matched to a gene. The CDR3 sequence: CATSRAVGSGRGGYYNEQFF. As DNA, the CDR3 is TGTGCCACCAGCAGAGCGGTTGGCAGCGGGAGAGGGGGGTACTACAATGAGCAGTTCTTC.

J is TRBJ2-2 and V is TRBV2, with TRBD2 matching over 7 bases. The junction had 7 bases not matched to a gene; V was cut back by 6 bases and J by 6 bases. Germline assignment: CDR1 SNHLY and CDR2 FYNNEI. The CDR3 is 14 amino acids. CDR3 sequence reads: CASRGGTNSGELFF. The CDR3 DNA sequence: TGTGCCAGCAGGGGCGGGACTAACTCCGGGGAGCTGTTTTTT.

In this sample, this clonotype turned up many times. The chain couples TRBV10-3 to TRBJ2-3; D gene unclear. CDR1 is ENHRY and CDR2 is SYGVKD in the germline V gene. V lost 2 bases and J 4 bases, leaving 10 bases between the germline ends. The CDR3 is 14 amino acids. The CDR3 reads CAISERAIADTQYF. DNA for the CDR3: TGTGCCATCAGTGAGAGGGCTATCGCAGATACGCAGTATTTT.

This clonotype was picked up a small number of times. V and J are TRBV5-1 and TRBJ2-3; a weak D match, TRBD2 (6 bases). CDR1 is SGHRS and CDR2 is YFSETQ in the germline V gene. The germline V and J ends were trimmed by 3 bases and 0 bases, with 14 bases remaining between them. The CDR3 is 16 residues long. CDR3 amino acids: CASSSGLIGSTDTQYF. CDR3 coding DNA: TGCGCCAGCAGCTCGGGACTGATCGGGAGCACAGATACGCAGTATTTT.

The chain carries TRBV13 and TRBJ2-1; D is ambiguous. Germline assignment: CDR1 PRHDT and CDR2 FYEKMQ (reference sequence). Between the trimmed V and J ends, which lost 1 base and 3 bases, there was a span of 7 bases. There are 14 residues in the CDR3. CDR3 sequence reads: CASSLVSFYNEQFF. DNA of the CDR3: TGTGCCAGCAGCTTAGTTAGCTTCTACAATGAGCAGTTCTTC.

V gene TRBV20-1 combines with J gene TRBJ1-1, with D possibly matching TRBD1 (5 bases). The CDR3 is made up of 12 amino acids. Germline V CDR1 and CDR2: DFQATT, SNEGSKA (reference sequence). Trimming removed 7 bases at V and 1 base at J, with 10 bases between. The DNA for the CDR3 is TGCAGTGTTAACAGGCGGAACACTGAAGCTTTCTTT. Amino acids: CSVNRRNTEAFF.

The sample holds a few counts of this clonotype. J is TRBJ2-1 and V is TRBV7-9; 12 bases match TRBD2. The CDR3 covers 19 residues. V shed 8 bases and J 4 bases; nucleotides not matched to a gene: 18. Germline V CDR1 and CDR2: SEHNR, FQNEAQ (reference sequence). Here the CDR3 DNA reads TGTGCCAGCTCAGCTTCCCTCCTGACTAGCGGGGGAGTTTACAATGAGCAGTTCTTC. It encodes CASSASLLTSGGVYNEQFF. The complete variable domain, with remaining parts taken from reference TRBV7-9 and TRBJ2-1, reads DTGVSQNPRHKITKRGQNVTFRCDPISEHNRLYWYRQTLGQGPEFLTYFQNEAQLEKSRLLSDRFSAERPKGSFSTLEIQRTEQGDSAMYLCASSASLLTSGGVYNEQFFGPGTRLTVL.

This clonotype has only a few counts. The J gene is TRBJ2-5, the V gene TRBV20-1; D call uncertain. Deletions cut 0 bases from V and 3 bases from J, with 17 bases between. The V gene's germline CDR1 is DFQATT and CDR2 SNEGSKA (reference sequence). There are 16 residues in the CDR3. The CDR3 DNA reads TGCAGTGCTAGAGATTCGATAGAGATCTTAAAAGAGACCCAGTACTTC. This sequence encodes CSARDSIEILKETQYF.

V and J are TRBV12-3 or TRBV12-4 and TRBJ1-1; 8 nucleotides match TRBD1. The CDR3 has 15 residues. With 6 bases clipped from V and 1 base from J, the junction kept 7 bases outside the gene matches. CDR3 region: CASRAGGAGNTEAFF. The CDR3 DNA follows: TGTGCCAGCAGGGCAGGGGGCGCCGGGAACACTGAAGCTTTCTTT.

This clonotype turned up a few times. The CDR3 spells CASSPGDVVDEQFF. The DNA of the CDR3 is TGTGCCAGCAGCCCGGGGGACGTGGTGGATGAGCAGTTCTTC. The chain recombines TRBV7-9 with TRBJ2-1; D possibly corresponds to TRBD2 (6 bases). CDR3 length: 14 amino acids. V was cut by 5 bases and J by 8 bases, with 16 bases left in between. Germline V lookup: CDR1 SEHNR, CDR2 FQNEAQ (reference sequence).

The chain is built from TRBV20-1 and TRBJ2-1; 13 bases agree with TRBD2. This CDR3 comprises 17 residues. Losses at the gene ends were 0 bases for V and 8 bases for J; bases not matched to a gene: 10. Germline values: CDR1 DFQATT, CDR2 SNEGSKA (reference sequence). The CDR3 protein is CSARDKSTSGGFHEQFF. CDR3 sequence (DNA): TGCAGTGCTAGAGATAAGTCGACTAGCGGGGGGTTCCATGAGCAGTTCTTC.

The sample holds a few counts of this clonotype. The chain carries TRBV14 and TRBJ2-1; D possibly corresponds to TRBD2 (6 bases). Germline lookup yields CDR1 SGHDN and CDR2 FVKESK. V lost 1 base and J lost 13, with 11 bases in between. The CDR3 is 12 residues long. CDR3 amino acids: CASSQGRVRQFF. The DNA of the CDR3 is TGTGCCAGCAGCCAAGGGAGGGTAAGACAGTTCTTC.

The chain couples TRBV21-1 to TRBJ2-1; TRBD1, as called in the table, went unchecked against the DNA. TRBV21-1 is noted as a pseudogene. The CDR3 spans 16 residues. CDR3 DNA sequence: TGTGCCAGCAGCACTATGCGGGACACAGGGATAGGGGAGCAGTTCTTC. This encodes CASSTMRDTGIGEQFF.

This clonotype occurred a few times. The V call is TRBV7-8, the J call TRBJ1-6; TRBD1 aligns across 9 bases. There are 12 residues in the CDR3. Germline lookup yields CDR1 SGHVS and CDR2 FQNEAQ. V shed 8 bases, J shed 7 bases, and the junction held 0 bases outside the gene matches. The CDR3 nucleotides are TGTGCCAGCGGGACAGGGAATTCACCCCTCCACTTT. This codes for CASGTGNSPLHF.

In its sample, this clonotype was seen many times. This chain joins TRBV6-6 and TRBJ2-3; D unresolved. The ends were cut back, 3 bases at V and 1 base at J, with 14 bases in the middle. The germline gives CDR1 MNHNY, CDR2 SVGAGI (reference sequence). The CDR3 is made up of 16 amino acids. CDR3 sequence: CASSYQSRAGTDTQYF. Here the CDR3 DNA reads TGTGCCAGCAGTTATCAGTCCCGGGCCGGCACAGATACGCAGTATTTT.

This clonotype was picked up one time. The CDR3 region is CASSLESGRQPQHF. In DNA form, the CDR3 reads TGTGCCAGCAGTTTGGAGTCGGGTCGTCAGCCCCAGCATTTT. This chain links TRBV12-3 or TRBV12-4 with TRBJ1-5; D gene ambiguous. V was clipped by 3 bases and J by 6 bases, with 12 bases between them. The CDR3 sequence is 14 residues long.

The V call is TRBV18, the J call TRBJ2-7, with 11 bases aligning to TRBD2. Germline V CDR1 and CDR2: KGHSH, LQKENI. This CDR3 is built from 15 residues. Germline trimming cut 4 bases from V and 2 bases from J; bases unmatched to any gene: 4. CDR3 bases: TGTGCCAGCTCACAACTAGCGGGAGTAACCTACGAGCAGTACTTC. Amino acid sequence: CASSQLAGVTYEQYF.

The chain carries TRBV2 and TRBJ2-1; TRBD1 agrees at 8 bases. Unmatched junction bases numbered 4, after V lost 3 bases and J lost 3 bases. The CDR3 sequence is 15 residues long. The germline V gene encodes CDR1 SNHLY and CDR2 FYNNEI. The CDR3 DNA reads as TGTGCCAGCAGTGACCAGGGGGCAATCTACAATGAGCAGTTCTTC. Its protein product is CASSDQGAIYNEQFF.

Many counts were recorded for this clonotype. CDR3 amino acids: CASSWTGGSTGELFF. The CDR3, as DNA: TGCGCCAGCAGCTGGACAGGGGGCAGCACCGGGGAGCTGTTTTTT. This chain links TRBV5-1 with TRBJ2-2; 11 positions agree with TRBD1. The germline V gene has CDR1 SGHRS and CDR2 YFSETQ. This CDR3 is 15 amino acids long. V was clipped by 3 bases and J by 4 bases; unmatched bases: 2. Looking up the rest from reference TRBV5-1 and TRBJ2-2 gives the full variable domain: KAGVTQTPRYLIKTRGQQVTLSCSPISGHRSVSWYQQTPGQGLQFLFEYFSETQRNKGNFPGRFSGRQFSNSRSEMNVSTLELGDSALYLCASSWTGGSTGELFFGEGSRLTVL.

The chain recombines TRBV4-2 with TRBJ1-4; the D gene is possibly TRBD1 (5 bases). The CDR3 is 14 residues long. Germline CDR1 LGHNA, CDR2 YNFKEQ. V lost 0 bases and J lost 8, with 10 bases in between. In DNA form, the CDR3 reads TGTGCCAGCAGCCAAGATCCAGGGAGGGAAAAACTGTTTTTT. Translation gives CASSQDPGREKLFF.

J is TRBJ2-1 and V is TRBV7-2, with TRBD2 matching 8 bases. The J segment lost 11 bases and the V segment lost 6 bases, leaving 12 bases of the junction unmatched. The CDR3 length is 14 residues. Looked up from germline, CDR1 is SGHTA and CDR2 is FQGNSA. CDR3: CASRHNLEREKQFF. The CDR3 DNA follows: TGTGCCAGCAGACATAACCTGGAGCGGGAGAAGCAGTTCTTC.

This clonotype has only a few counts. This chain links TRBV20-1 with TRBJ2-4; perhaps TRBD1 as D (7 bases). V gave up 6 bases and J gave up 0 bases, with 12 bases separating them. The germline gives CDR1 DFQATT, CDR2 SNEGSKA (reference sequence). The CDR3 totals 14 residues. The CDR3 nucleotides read TGCAGTGCCTCAGGGGGACTAGCCAAAAACATTCAGTACTTC. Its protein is CSASGGLAKNIQYF.